This T cell receptor beta chain stems from a study of blood T cell repertoires in COVID-19. Germline V gives CDR1 SEHNR, CDR2 FQNEAQ (reference sequence). The CDR3 is made up of 13 amino acids. Germline trimming cut 3 bases from V and 3 bases from J; bases unmatched to any gene: 1. A note on this clone: This CDR3 is also generated by other DNA sequences in the sample.

Here immunoSEQ multiplex PCR was the method, and the copy in TCRdb shows in-frame clones only, minus some. The sample includes 180,000 or so clones, 85% of them seen just once. The receptor comes from a person aged 65 to 79 with COVID-19, enrolled during active disease. The specimen sequenced was peripheral blood. The V and J genes are TRBV7-9 and TRBJ1-2, with TRBD1 matching over 7 bases. CDR3 sequence (DNA): TGTGCCAGCAGCTTCGGGACAGACTATGGCTACACCTTC. It is translated as CASSFGTDYGYTF. Variable domain in full (rest from reference TRBV7-9 and TRBJ1-2): DTGVSQNPRHKITKRGQNVTFRCDPISEHNRLYWYRQTLGQGPEFLTYFQNEAQLEKSRLLSDRFSAERPKGSFSTLEIQRTEQGDSAMYLCASSFGTDYGYTFGSGTRLTVV.